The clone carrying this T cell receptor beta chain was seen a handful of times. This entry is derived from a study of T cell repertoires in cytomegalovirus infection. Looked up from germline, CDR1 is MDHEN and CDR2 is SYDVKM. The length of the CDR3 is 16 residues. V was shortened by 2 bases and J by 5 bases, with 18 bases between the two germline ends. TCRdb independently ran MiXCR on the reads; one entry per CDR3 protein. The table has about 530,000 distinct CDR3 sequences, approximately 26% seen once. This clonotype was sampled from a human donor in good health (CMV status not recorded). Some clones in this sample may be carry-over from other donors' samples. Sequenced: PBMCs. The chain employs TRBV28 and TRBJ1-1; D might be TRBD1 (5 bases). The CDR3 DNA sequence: TGTGCCAGCAGTTTAGGCCGACAGTACGGGTTGACTGAAGCTTTCTTT. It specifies CASSLGRQYGLTEAFF.